Detailed here is one T cell receptor beta chain. The CDR3 length is 15 residues. Trimming stripped 4 bases from V and 4 bases from J, with 14 bases between. Germline V gene lookup returns CDR1 SGHRS and CDR2 YFSETQ. TCRdb keeps only in-frame clones here, not all; method: immunoSEQ multiplex PCR. Of fewer than 200,000 clones in the sample, more than 65% were seen once. This sample was taken from a study of blood T cell repertoires in COVID-19. Study context: From T cells, B-cell-depleted T cells, or PBMCs came the material, which was cDNA or gDNA.

Sequencing was carried out using peripheral blood. This chain connects TRBV5-1 to TRBJ2-2, with D perhaps matching TRBD1 (6 bases). The TCR comes from a man between 70 and 80 years old with active or convalescent COVID-19. CDR3 residues: CASSHRVLGTGELFF. CDR3 DNA: TGCGCCAGCAGCCACAGGGTGTTGGGCACCGGGGAGCTGTTTTTT.